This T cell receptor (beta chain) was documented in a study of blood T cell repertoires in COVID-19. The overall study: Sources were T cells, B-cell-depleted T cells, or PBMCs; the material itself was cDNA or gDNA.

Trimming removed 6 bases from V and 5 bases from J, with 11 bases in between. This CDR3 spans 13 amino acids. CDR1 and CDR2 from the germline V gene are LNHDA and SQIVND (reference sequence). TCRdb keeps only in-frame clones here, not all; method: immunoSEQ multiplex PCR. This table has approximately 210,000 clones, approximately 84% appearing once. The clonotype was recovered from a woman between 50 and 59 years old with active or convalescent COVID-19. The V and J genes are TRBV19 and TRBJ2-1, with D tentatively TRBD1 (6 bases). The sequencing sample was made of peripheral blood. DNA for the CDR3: TGTGCCAGTAGCGCCCGGACAGACAATGAGCAGTTCTTC. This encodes CASSARTDNEQFF.